These T cell receptor beta chains were read from a single sample in a study of low-dose radiotherapy and immunotherapy resistance in tumors. One entry per CDR3 protein results from TCRdb running MiXCR on the reads. Found here are tens of thousands of distinct CDR3 sequences, less than 20% of them singletons; the top ten hold approximately 1.3%. The source was PBMCs, collected after low-dose radiotherapy plus immunotherapy. Receptors originate from a male donor with prostate cancer. Both conserved end residues are part of each CDR3. The D gene is left open where the match is weak. For some rows the clone size is stated as once, few or many, or as a class when expanded; others skip it.

D gene: TRBD2
clone size: many
J gene: TRBJ2-7
V gene: TRBV20-1
CDR3 DNA: TGCAGTGCTCCGGGACTAGCGGCCTACGAGCAGTACTTC
CDR3 protein: CSAPGLAAYEQYF

D gene: TRBD2
clone size: many
J gene: TRBJ2-1
V gene: TRBV6-2/TRBV6-3
CDR3 DNA: TGTGCCAGCAGCCGGAGCGGGAACTCCTACAATGAGCAGTTCTTC
CDR3 protein: CASSRSGNSYNEQFF

D gene: NA
clone size: many
J gene: TRBJ2-5
V gene: TRBV10-3
CDR3 DNA: TGTGCCATCAGTGAACGTCTGGGGGCGGGAGAGACCCAGTACTTC
CDR3 protein: CAISERLGAGETQYF

D gene: NA
clone size: many
J gene: TRBJ1-6
V gene: TRBV10-3
CDR3 DNA: TGTGCCATCAGTGGGACAGAAGATTCACCCCTCCACTTT
CDR3 protein: CAISGTEDSPLHF

D gene: TRBD2
clone size: many
J gene: TRBJ2-7
V gene: TRBV4-1
CDR3 DNA: TGCGCCAGCAGCCAAGACTCCCCGCTAGCGGGAGATTCCTACGAGCAGTACTTC
CDR3 protein: CASSQDSPLAGDSYEQYF

D gene: TRBD1
clone size: many
J gene: TRBJ2-3
V gene: TRBV7-2
CDR3 DNA: TGTGCCAGCAGCTCCGTCGGACAGGGAAGAGATACGCAGTATTTT
CDR3 protein: CASSSVGQGRDTQYF

D gene: NA
clone size: NA
J gene: TRBJ1-1
V gene: TRBV20-1
CDR3 DNA: TGCAGTGCCCCCGGGGAGTCCAGGGGGAACACTGAAGCTTTCTTT
CDR3 protein: CSAPGESRGNTEAFF

D gene: NA
clone size: NA
J gene: TRBJ1-1
V gene: TRBV6-2/TRBV6-3
CDR3 DNA: TGTGCCAGCCTTGGTCCGAACACTGAAGCTTTCTTT
CDR3 protein: CASLGPNTEAFF

D gene: TRBD2
clone size: NA
J gene: TRBJ2-5
V gene: TRBV28
CDR3 DNA: TGTGCCAGCAGTAAAATAGCGGGAGAAGAGACCCAGTACTTC
CDR3 protein: CASSKIAGEETQYF

D gene: NA
clone size: NA
J gene: TRBJ2-5
V gene: TRBV7-9
CDR3 DNA: TGTGCCAGCAGCCGGGACTCCACGGAGACCCAGTACTTC
CDR3 protein: CASSRDSTETQYF

D gene: NA
clone size: few
J gene: TRBJ2-7
V gene: TRBV9
CDR3 DNA: TGTGCCAGCAGCGTAGATCACGCTGACTACGAGCAGTACTTC
CDR3 protein: CASSVDHADYEQYF

D gene: NA
clone size: many
J gene: TRBJ1-5
V gene: TRBV28
CDR3 DNA: TGTGCCAGCGGGGGGAACAAGGCTCAGCCCCAGCATTTT
CDR3 protein: CASGGNKAQPQHF

D gene: TRBD2
clone size: many
J gene: TRBJ2-7
V gene: TRBV14
CDR3 DNA: TGTGCCAGCAGCCGTCATAGCGGGAGGTACTACGAGCAGTACTTC
CDR3 protein: CASSRHSGRYYEQYF

D gene: TRBD2
clone size: NA
J gene: TRBJ2-2
V gene: TRBV5-1
CDR3 DNA: TGCGCCAGCAGAGCGGGAGACGCCGGGGAGCTGTTTTTT
CDR3 protein: CASRAGDAGELFF

D gene: TRBD1
clone size: many
J gene: TRBJ2-7
V gene: TRBV29-1
CDR3 DNA: TGCAGCGCCGCGGGACAGGGTGTCGGCGAGCAGTACTTC
CDR3 protein: CSAAGQGVGEQYF

D gene: TRBD2
clone size: many
J gene: TRBJ2-7
V gene: TRBV6-1
CDR3 DNA: TGTGCCAGCAGGACTTCCGGGACTAGCGGGAGTATGTACTTC
CDR3 protein: CASRTSGTSGSMYF

D gene: NA
clone size: many
J gene: TRBJ2-1
V gene: TRBV27
CDR3 DNA: TGTGCCAGCAGGACGACGGGGCCCTACAATGAGCAGTTCTTC
CDR3 protein: CASRTTGPYNEQFF

D gene: NA
clone size: many
J gene: TRBJ2-7
V gene: TRBV7-9
CDR3 DNA: TGTGCCAGCAGCGCCGGACGACTCTCCTACGAGCAGTACTTC
CDR3 protein: CASSAGRLSYEQYF

D gene: NA
clone size: few
J gene: TRBJ1-1
V gene: TRBV5-5
CDR3 DNA: TGTGCCAGCAGCGTAGACAGGATTGAAGCTTTCTTT
CDR3 protein: CASSVDRIEAFF

D gene: TRBD2
clone size: NA
J gene: TRBJ2-3
V gene: TRBV5-3
CDR3 DNA: TGTGCCAGCAGCCGAAGACTAGCGGGAGGGCCAGATACGCAGTATTTT
CDR3 protein: CASSRRLAGGPDTQYF

D gene: TRBD1
clone size: many
J gene: TRBJ2-1
V gene: TRBV5-1
CDR3 DNA: TGCGCCAGCAGCGATACAGGGGGAATCAATGAGCAGTTCTTC
CDR3 protein: CASSDTGGINEQFF

D gene: TRBD1
clone size: many
J gene: TRBJ1-5
V gene: TRBV7-2
CDR3 DNA: TGTGCCAGCAGCAGGACAGGGAGGGGCAATCAGCCCCAGCATTTT
CDR3 protein: CASSRTGRGNQPQHF

D gene: NA
clone size: many
J gene: TRBJ2-1
V gene: TRBV20-1
CDR3 DNA: TGCAGTGCTAGAGGGTCGTACAATGAGCAGTTCTTC
CDR3 protein: CSARGSYNEQFF

D gene: TRBD2
clone size: many
J gene: TRBJ2-7
V gene: TRBV10-3
CDR3 DNA: TGTGCCATCAGTGAGTCGTCGGCGGGAGGGTACGAGCAGTACTTC
CDR3 protein: CAISESSAGGYEQYF

D gene: NA
clone size: many
J gene: TRBJ2-7
V gene: TRBV4-3
CDR3 DNA: TGCGCCAGCAGCCAAGGCAGGGGCGGTGACGAGCAGTACTTC
CDR3 protein: CASSQGRGGDEQYF

D gene: NA
clone size: few
J gene: TRBJ2-2
V gene: TRBV30
CDR3 DNA: TGTGCCTGGAGCCTAACTAGACGGACCGGGGAGCTGTTTTTT
CDR3 protein: CAWSLTRRTGELFF

D gene: NA
clone size: many
J gene: TRBJ1-5
V gene: TRBV28
CDR3 DNA: TGTGCCAGCAGGACAGCCCCCAATCAGCCCCAGCATTTT
CDR3 protein: CASRTAPNQPQHF

D gene: NA
clone size: few
J gene: TRBJ1-2
V gene: TRBV5-1
CDR3 DNA: TGCGCCAGTAAAGGGGGAACGGGTGGCTACACCTTC
CDR3 protein: CASKGGTGGYTF

D gene: TRBD2
clone size: many
J gene: TRBJ2-7
V gene: TRBV24-1
CDR3 DNA: TGTGCCACCAGTGGTTTCGGGCGGGGGAGCTCCTACGAGCAGTACTTC
CDR3 protein: CATSGFGRGSSYEQYF

D gene: TRBD2
clone size: many
J gene: TRBJ2-7
V gene: TRBV28
CDR3 DNA: TGTGCCAGCCGCCCAATAGCGGGGTCCTACGAGCAGTACTTC
CDR3 protein: CASRPIAGSYEQYF

D gene: TRBD2
clone size: NA
J gene: TRBJ2-1
V gene: TRBV6-2/TRBV6-3
CDR3 DNA: TGTGCCAGCACCACACCGGGACTAGCGGGAGGGTCCTACAATGAGCAGTTCTTC
CDR3 protein: CASTTPGLAGGSYNEQFF

D gene: NA
clone size: many
J gene: TRBJ2-2
V gene: TRBV18
CDR3 DNA: TGTGCCAGCTCACCACCGGGGTTGAGGACCGGGGAGCTGTTTTTT
CDR3 protein: CASSPPGLRTGELFF

D gene: NA
clone size: many
J gene: TRBJ2-1
V gene: TRBV10-3
CDR3 DNA: TGTGCCATCAGTTATTCGGACAATGAGCAGTTCTTC
CDR3 protein: CAISYSDNEQFF

D gene: NA
clone size: many
J gene: TRBJ1-1
V gene: TRBV28
CDR3 DNA: TGTGCCAGCAAGGGCGGCCTCTGGACTGAAGCTTTCTTT
CDR3 protein: CASKGGLWTEAFF

D gene: NA
clone size: many
J gene: TRBJ2-6
V gene: TRBV7-2
CDR3 DNA: TGTGCCAGCAGCGAAAGGCTAACCAGCTCTGGGGCCAACGTCCTGACTTTC
CDR3 protein: CASSERLTSSGANVLTF

D gene: NA
clone size: many
J gene: TRBJ2-2
V gene: TRBV7-8
CDR3 DNA: TGTGCCAGCAGCCGGACGGGGGAGCTGTTTTTT
CDR3 protein: CASSRTGELFF

D gene: NA
clone size: many
J gene: TRBJ1-1
V gene: TRBV29-1
CDR3 DNA: TGCAGCGTTTCTGGCTGGGTCACTGAAGCTTTCTTT
CDR3 protein: CSVSGWVTEAFF

D gene: TRBD1
clone size: many
J gene: TRBJ2-5
V gene: TRBV30
CDR3 DNA: TGTGCCTGGAACAGGGGAAACCAAGAGACCCAGTACTTC
CDR3 protein: CAWNRGNQETQYF

D gene: TRBD2
clone size: many
J gene: TRBJ2-7
V gene: TRBV4-2
CDR3 DNA: TGTGCCAGCAGCCGAGGACTAGCGGGAGGTTACGAGCAGTACTTC
CDR3 protein: CASSRGLAGGYEQYF

D gene: NA
clone size: NA
J gene: TRBJ2-7
V gene: TRBV12-3/TRBV12-4
CDR3 DNA: TGTGCCAGCAGTTTTCTGCCCTCCGAGCAGTACTTC
CDR3 protein: CASSFLPSEQYF

D gene: TRBD2
clone size: many
J gene: TRBJ2-1
V gene: TRBV30
CDR3 DNA: TGTGCCTGGAGTTTTAGCGGGAGACAGGGTGAGCAGTTCTTC
CDR3 protein: CAWSFSGRQGEQFF

D gene: TRBD1
clone size: many
J gene: TRBJ2-6
V gene: TRBV28
CDR3 DNA: TGTGCCAGCAGTTTCGACAGGGCAAGCTCTGGGGCCAACGTCCTGACTTTC
CDR3 protein: CASSFDRASSGANVLTF